These 10 T cell receptor beta chains originate from one sample sequenced in a study of T cell responses to AZD1222 COVID-19 vaccine. This table comes from immunoSEQ multiplex PCR, and its TCRdb copy is limited to in-frame clones, with some not included. Here the sample spans 100,000 to 110,000 clones, around 87% being singletons. Sequencing was performed on peripheral blood, taken on day 0 of MenACWY control vaccination. These receptors were collected from an adult in good health.

The chain has TRBV18 and TRBJ1-5; TRBD1 matches at 11 bases. CDR1 is KGHSH and CDR2 is LQKENI in the germline V gene. The CDR3 spans 15 residues. The junction had 4 bases not matched to a gene; V was cut back by 3 bases and J by 6 bases. The CDR3 loop is CASSPGTGGSQPQHF. The CDR3 DNA reads as TGTGCCAGCTCACCCGGGACAGGGGGAAGTCAGCCCCAGCATTTT.

This clone has just one count. This chain uses TRBV7-2 with TRBJ1-4; possible D gene TRBD1, 6 bases. The ends were cut back, 2 bases at V and 8 bases at J, with 15 bases in the middle. The V gene's germline CDR1 is SGHTA and CDR2 FQGNSA. The CDR3 runs to 15 residues. The CDR3 sequence: CASSLHGGGREKLFF. The CDR3 nucleotides read TGTGCCAGCAGCTTACATGGGGGCGGCCGGGAAAAACTGTTTTTT.

This chain links TRBV10-2 with TRBJ2-7; 10 bases are a match to TRBD2. The CDR3 consists of 13 residues. CDR1 WSHSY and CDR2 SAAADI come from the germline V gene. Trimming took 4 bases from V and 6 from J; bases not matched to a gene: 3. CDR3 coding DNA: TGCGCCAGCAGTGGCAGCGGGAGGGCCGAGCAGTACTTC. It is translated as CASSGSGRAEQYF.

The V and J genes are TRBV27 and TRBJ1-6, with D tentatively TRBD1 (5 bases). The CDR3 is 16 residues long. Germline V gene lookup returns CDR1 MNHEY and CDR2 SMNVEV (reference sequence). V was shortened by 2 bases and J by 9 bases, with 17 bases between the two germline ends. The CDR3 coding sequence is TGTGCCAGCAGTTTACGCACCGCAGGGAAGGGTTCACCCCTCCACTTT. Encoded protein: CASSLRTAGKGSPLHF.

This chain joins TRBV7-2 and TRBJ2-3; D is perhaps TRBD2 (6 bases). The V gene's germline CDR1 is SGHTA and CDR2 FQGNSA. The CDR3 is 15 amino acids. The germline V and J ends were trimmed by 3 bases and 6 bases, with 16 bases remaining between them. CDR3 residues: CASSLVAGSRDTQYF. DNA of the CDR3: TGTGCCAGCAGCTTGGTCGCGGGAAGTAGGGATACGCAGTATTTT.

CDR3: CASGPSGEYQETQYF. The CDR3, as DNA: TGTGCTAGTGGCCCAAGCGGGGAGTACCAAGAGACCCAGTACTTC. The chain links TRBV12-5 to TRBJ2-5; 7 nucleotides agree with TRBD2. The length of the CDR3 is 15 residues. V shed 6 bases and J 0 bases; nucleotides not matched to a gene: 7. The germline V gene encodes CDR1 LGHNT and CDR2 FRNRAP.

V usage is TRBV7-9 and J usage is TRBJ2-4; a possible D gene is TRBD1 (5 bases). This CDR3 contains 16 residues. The V gene lost 5 bases and the J gene lost 0 bases, with 14 bases spanning the gap. CDR1 and CDR2 from the germline V gene are SEHNR and FQNEAQ (reference sequence). The CDR3 DNA sequence: TGTGCCAGCAGCCTATATCAGGGTCTAGCCAAAAACATTCAGTACTTC. It specifies CASSLYQGLAKNIQYF.

The sample holds one count of this clone. The CDR3 DNA sequence: TGTGCCAGCCTAACAGGGGGGGTGTTTAATAATTCACCCCTCCACTTT. Translating it yields CASLTGGVFNNSPLHF. The gene calls are TRBV28 and TRBJ1-6; 8 bases fit TRBD1. Unmatched junction bases numbered 11, after V lost 8 bases and J lost 5 bases. CDR1 is MDHEN, CDR2 SYDVKM, per germline. The CDR3 is 16 amino acids.

The chain links TRBV7-2 to TRBJ2-3, with D possibly matching TRBD2 (6 bases). Germline V gene sequence: CDR1 SGHTA, CDR2 FQGNSA. V dropped 1 base and J dropped 2 bases, with 16 bases sitting between them. CDR3 length equals 17 residues. CDR3 bases: TGTGCCAGCAGCTTAGGGGTGGGGGGAGGTGTCACAGATACGCAGTATTTT. Translated: CASSLGVGGGVTDTQYF.

This rearrangement joins TRBV7-9 to TRBJ2-5; the D is unclear. CDR1 SEHNR and CDR2 FQNEAQ come from the germline V gene (reference sequence). There are 13 residues in the CDR3. The V gene lost 5 bases and the J gene lost 5 bases, with 12 bases spanning the gap. The CDR3 DNA sequence: TGTGCCAGCAGCCTCCCTTTAAGGGAGACCCAGTACTTC. Its protein is CASSLPLRETQYF.